Listed below are T cell receptor beta chains from one sample, sequenced in a study of technical replicates of blood from a handful of donors. Method: immunoSEQ multiplex PCR; TCRdb's copy keeps in-frame clones and lacks some. The data hold about 76,000 clones, with 70% to 90% observed a single time. The sequenced sample was PBMCs. These TCRs come from a human donor in good health. Some clones in this sample may be carry-over from other donors' samples. Both conserved end residues are part of each CDR3. Each record gives: clone size, D gene, V gene, J gene, CDR3 DNA, CDR3 protein. A D gene is named only where the DNA matches it firmly. Part of the rows lack a size; the others show once, few, many or a class for expanded clones.

clone size: .; D gene: TRBD1; V gene: TRBV6-4; J gene: TRBJ1-2; CDR3 DNA: TGTGCCAGCAGTGTGGGGGGACAGGGCTATGGCTACACCTTC; CDR3 protein: CASSVGGQGYGYTF
clone size: .; D gene: .; V gene: TRBV7-9; J gene: TRBJ2-1; CDR3 DNA: TGTGCCAGCAGCCACCCAGGGGCTAGGGACAATGAGCAGTTCTTC; CDR3 protein: CASSHPGARDNEQFF
clone size: .; D gene: .; V gene: TRBV25-1; J gene: TRBJ2-5; CDR3 DNA: TGTGCCAGCTCCCAGTCCAGGACCCAGTACTTC; CDR3 protein: CASSQSRTQYF
clone size: .; D gene: .; V gene: TRBV6-1; J gene: TRBJ1-5; CDR3 DNA: TGTGCCAGCACGTTAGCAATGAGCAATCAGCCCCAGCATTTT; CDR3 protein: CASTLAMSNQPQHF
clone size: once; D gene: TRBD1; V gene: TRBV18; J gene: TRBJ2-7; CDR3 DNA: TGTGCCAGCTCACCACCTCTGGGACAGGATTTCTACGAGCAGTACTTC; CDR3 protein: CASSPPLGQDFYEQYF
clone size: .; D gene: .; V gene: TRBV7-8; J gene: TRBJ2-3; CDR3 DNA: TGTGCCAGCAGCTTTGTGGCGGGGCGAAGCACAGATACGCAGTATTTT; CDR3 protein: CASSFVAGRSTDTQYF
clone size: .; D gene: TRBD1; V gene: TRBV7-9; J gene: TRBJ2-5; CDR3 DNA: TGTGCCAGCAGCGCGACAGGGGGCCAAGAGACCCAGTACTTC; CDR3 protein: CASSATGGQETQYF
clone size: .; D gene: TRBD2; V gene: TRBV6-6; J gene: TRBJ2-5; CDR3 DNA: TGTGCCAGCAGTTCCTTCCACGGGCTAGCGGAAGAGACCCAGTACTTC; CDR3 protein: CASSSFHGLAEETQYF
clone size: few; D gene: .; V gene: TRBV30; J gene: TRBJ1-5; CDR3 DNA: TGTGCCTGGAGTACAGGTAATCAGCCCCAGCATTTT; CDR3 protein: CAWSTGNQPQHF
clone size: .; D gene: TRBD1; V gene: TRBV9; J gene: TRBJ1-2; CDR3 DNA: TGTGCCAGCAGCGTAGCCGACGGACAGGGCTATGGCTACACCTTC; CDR3 protein: CASSVADGQGYGYTF
clone size: .; D gene: TRBD2; V gene: TRBV20-1; J gene: TRBJ2-5; CDR3 DNA: TGCAGTGCGGGAGGGGAAGAGACCCAGTACTTC; CDR3 protein: CSAGGEETQYF
clone size: .; D gene: .; V gene: TRBV29-1; J gene: TRBJ2-1; CDR3 DNA: TGCAGCGTTGAAGGCCAGATCTCCTACAATGAGCAGTTCTTC; CDR3 protein: CSVEGQISYNEQFF
clone size: .; D gene: TRBD2; V gene: TRBV7-3; J gene: TRBJ2-3; CDR3 DNA: TGTGCCAGCAGCCCTCTCGCGGGAGGCCAAGCAGATACGCAGTATTTT; CDR3 protein: CASSPLAGGQADTQYF
clone size: .; D gene: TRBD2; V gene: TRBV29-1; J gene: TRBJ2-2; CDR3 DNA: TGCAGCGTTGAAGACCTACTAGCGGGGGGGCCCACCGGGGAGCTGTTTTTT; CDR3 protein: CSVEDLLAGGPTGELFF
clone size: .; D gene: TRBD1; V gene: TRBV9; J gene: TRBJ2-5; CDR3 DNA: TGTGCCAGCAGCCTGGGAGCGGCCGGGACAGTCCAAGAGACCCAGTACTTC; CDR3 protein: CASSLGAAGTVQETQYF
clone size: .; D gene: .; V gene: TRBV7-2; J gene: TRBJ1-2; CDR3 DNA: TGTGCCAGCAGCTTAGGAGAAGGGGTTGGCTATGGCTACACCTTC; CDR3 protein: CASSLGEGVGYGYTF
clone size: medium-sized; D gene: .; V gene: TRBV4-3; J gene: TRBJ2-7; CDR3 DNA: TGCGCCAGCAGCCAAGATATTACGGGAAACTACGAGCAGTACTTC; CDR3 protein: CASSQDITGNYEQYF
clone size: .; D gene: TRBD1; V gene: TRBV7-2; J gene: TRBJ1-2; CDR3 DNA: TGTGCCAGCAGCCCCCCGGGACAGGGAAATTATGGCTACACCTTC; CDR3 protein: CASSPPGQGNYGYTF
clone size: few; D gene: .; V gene: TRBV19; J gene: TRBJ1-5; CDR3 DNA: TGTGCCAGTAGTATCCAGGTGGGAGGTGGGCCCCAGCATTTT; CDR3 protein: CASSIQVGGGPQHF
clone size: .; D gene: TRBD2; V gene: TRBV5-4; J gene: TRBJ2-1; CDR3 DNA: TGTGCCACCCAGACTAGCGGGAGGGCGAACAATGAGCAGTTCTTC; CDR3 protein: CATQTSGRANNEQFF
clone size: .; D gene: .; V gene: TRBV7-2; J gene: TRBJ1-2; CDR3 DNA: TGTGCCAGCGGTCAGGGAAACAGAGCTAACTATGGCTACACCTTC; CDR3 protein: CASGQGNRANYGYTF
clone size: .; D gene: .; V gene: TRBV5-4; J gene: TRBJ2-5; CDR3 DNA: TGTGCCAGCAGCCCCGGAGGGTACCAAGAGACCCAGTACTTC; CDR3 protein: CASSPGGYQETQYF
clone size: few; D gene: .; V gene: TRBV30; J gene: TRBJ1-1; CDR3 DNA: TGTGCCTGGGGACAACCGAACACTGAAGCTTTCTTT; CDR3 protein: CAWGQPNTEAFF
clone size: .; D gene: .; V gene: TRBV4-3; J gene: TRBJ2-7; CDR3 DNA: TGCGCCAGCAGCCAAGATGTGACGGGGGTAGGCCCCTACGAGCAGTACTTC; CDR3 protein: CASSQDVTGVGPYEQYF
clone size: .; D gene: .; V gene: TRBV30; J gene: TRBJ1-4; CDR3 DNA: TGTGCCTGGAGTGCTCCTGAAAAACTGTTTTTT; CDR3 protein: CAWSAPEKLFF
clone size: .; D gene: TRBD2; V gene: TRBV4-1; J gene: TRBJ2-1; CDR3 DNA: TGCGCCAGCAGCCAAGACCGGGGCCTAGCGGGCGTCCACAATGAGCAGTTCTTC; CDR3 protein: CASSQDRGLAGVHNEQFF
clone size: .; D gene: TRBD2; V gene: TRBV5-4; J gene: TRBJ2-7; CDR3 DNA: TGTGCCAGCACCTCAGGACTAGCGTCCTACGAGCAGTACTTC; CDR3 protein: CASTSGLASYEQYF
clone size: once; D gene: TRBD2; V gene: TRBV7-9; J gene: TRBJ2-5; CDR3 DNA: TGTGCCAGCAGACTAAGCGGGGAAGAGACCCAGTACTTC; CDR3 protein: CASRLSGEETQYF
clone size: .; D gene: .; V gene: TRBV2; J gene: TRBJ1-1; CDR3 DNA: TGTGCCAGCAGTGAAGGGCGGCAGGGCCCATTT; CDR3 protein: CASSEGRQGPF
clone size: .; D gene: .; V gene: TRBV19; J gene: TRBJ2-5; CDR3 DNA: TGTGCCAGTAGTATAGTTGGCGGAGGTCCCGGAGAGACCCAGTACTTC; CDR3 protein: CASSIVGGGPGETQYF